A single sample is the source of the 13 T cell receptor beta chains below, sequenced in a study of TIL therapy for anti-PD-1-resistant metastatic lung cancer. Stated time point: pre-treatment sample, taken before nivolumab and TIL therapy. Most excised metastases sampled were pleural nodules or supraclavicular lymph nodes. The libraries were made with immunoSEQ v3. Sequencing used immunoSEQ multiplex PCR; TCRdb keeps in-frame clones, though not all of them. The sample includes roughly 50,000 clones, less than 75% of them seen just once. The specimen comprised tumor tissue, sampled at baseline. These receptors were taken from a person between 30 and 79 years old with non-small cell lung cancer.

V is TRBV9 and J is TRBJ2-2; TRBD2 matches 8 bases. This CDR3 is built from 16 residues. Germline loops: CDR1 SGDLS, CDR2 YYNGEE. The V and J ends lost 3 bases and 5 bases, in that order; junction bases with no gene match: 9. The CDR3 DNA reads TGTGCCAGCAGCGCCCCTCGGGCGGGAGGAACCGGGGAGCTGTTTTTT. The encoded protein is CASSAPRAGGTGELFF. The full variable domain, completed using reference TRBV9 and TRBJ2-2, is DSGVTQTPKHLITATGQRVTLRCSPRSGDLSVYWYQQSLDQGLQFLIQYYNGEERAKGNILERFSAQQFPDLHSELNLSSLELGDSALYFCASSAPRAGGTGELFFGEGSRLTVL.

In the case of this clone: Germline and junction disagree at one end, which may indicate a read error. This sequence joins TRBV15 and TRBJ2-1, with 10 nucleotides matching TRBD2. The CDR3 totals 14 residues. From germline, CDR1 is LNHNV and CDR2 YYDKDF (reference sequence). CDR3 amino acids: CATSRDRASGSTIF. The CDR3 nucleotides are TGTGCCACCAGCAGAGATAGGGCTAGCGGGAGTACGATCTTC. Variable domain in full (rest from reference TRBV15 and TRBJ2-1): DAMVIQNPRYQVTQFGKPVTLSCSQTLNHNVMYWYQQKSSQAPKLLFHYYDKDFNNEADTPDNFQSRRPNTSFCFLDIRSPGLGDTAMYLCATSRDRASGSTIFGPGTRLTVL.

This chain connects TRBV27 to TRBJ2-3; D possibly corresponds to TRBD1 (5 bases). In germline, CDR1 is MNHEY, CDR2 SMNVEV (reference sequence). The CDR3 runs to 15 residues. With 1 base removed from V and 0 bases from J, the gap between germline ends came to 8 bases. CDR3 bases: TGTGCCAGCAGTTTATATGGGGCGAGCACAGATACGCAGTATTTT. It translates to CASSLYGASTDTQYF.

The gene calls are TRBV2 and TRBJ1-1; TRBD1 aligns across 8 bases. The CDR3 runs to 19 residues. Trimming removed 5 bases from V and 3 bases from J; junction bases left unmatched: 20. Germline V gene data show CDR1 as SNHLY and CDR2 as FYNNEI. CDR3 coding DNA: TGTGCCAGCAGTCTCCCTAATTTTCGGGGATTGGACAGGGACACTGAAGCTTTCTTT. Protein product: CASSLPNFRGLDRDTEAFF.

This clone was counted between two and nine times. One end of the junction is discordant with germline, which a read error may explain. The chain combines TRBV29-1 with TRBJ1-1; D gene unclear. Germline assignment: CDR1 SQVTM and CDR2 ANQGSEA. CDR3 length: 8 residues. CDR3 DNA: TGCAGCGTTGGCCAGATACAATTT. Encoded protein: CSVGQIQF. Full variable domain (missing parts from reference TRBV29-1 and TRBJ1-1): SAVISQKPSRDICQRGTSLTIQCQVDSQVTMMFWYRQQPGQSLTLIATANQGSEATYESGFVIDKFPISRPNLTFSTLTVSNMSPEDSSIYLCSVGQIQFGQGTRLTVV.

The chain's CDR3 is CASSLAGKDSNQPQHF. Written as DNA, the CDR3 is TGCGCCAGCAGCTTGGCCGGGAAGGATAGCAATCAGCCCCAGCATTTT. The chain employs TRBV5-1 and TRBJ1-5; D is uncertain. Germline CDR1 is SGHRS and CDR2 is YFSETQ. Between the trimmed V and J ends, which lost 0 bases and 0 bases, there was a span of 10 bases. This CDR3 region has 16 residues.

This clone is categorized as medium-sized. The chain couples TRBV15 to TRBJ2-2, with D uncertain. Germline CDR1 LNHNV, CDR2 YYDKDF (reference sequence). CDR3 length: 16 amino acids. V was trimmed by 0 bases and J by 6 bases, leaving 14 bases between them. CDR3 sequence reads: CATSRDHPTVPGELFF. The CDR3 DNA follows: TGTGCCACCAGCAGAGATCATCCGACGGTCCCCGGGGAGCTGTTTTTT. Complete variable domain (other parts from reference TRBV15 and TRBJ2-2): DAMVIQNPRYQVTQFGKPVTLSCSQTLNHNVMYWYQQKSSQAPKLLFHYYDKDFNNEADTPDNFQSRRPNTSFCFLDIRSPGLGDTAMYLCATSRDHPTVPGELFFGEGSRLTVL.

In its sample, this clone was seen a few times. The chain is built from TRBV7-2 and TRBJ2-1; D is perhaps TRBD1 or TRBD2 (5 bases each). Looked up from germline, CDR1 is SGHTA and CDR2 is FQGNSA. The CDR3 covers 13 residues. Trimming shortened V by 5 bases and J by 7 bases, and 12 bases separated the two germline ends. In nucleotides, the CDR3 is TGTGCCAGCAGCCCCGGGACCAATAATGAGCAGTTCTTC. Translated, it gives CASSPGTNNEQFF.

In this sample, this clone turned up a few times. This rearrangement joins TRBV6-1 to TRBJ1-6; no reliable D call. Germline V gene data show CDR1 as MNHNS and CDR2 as SASEGT. Deletions cut 1 base from V and 7 bases from J, with 5 bases between. The CDR3 runs 13 residues. The CDR3 sequence: CASSEDWNSPLHF. For the CDR3, the DNA is TGTGCCAGCAGTGAAGACTGGAATTCACCCCTCCACTTT.

The genes are TRBV5-1 and TRBJ1-4; D is possibly TRBD1 (5 bases). The length of the CDR3 is 14 residues. Trimming removed 4 bases from V and 4 bases from J, with 11 bases in between. The germline V gene encodes CDR1 SGHRS and CDR2 YFSETQ. The CDR3 sequence is CASSPRGDNEKLFF. The DNA of the CDR3 is TGCGCCAGCAGCCCAAGGGGAGATAATGAAAAACTGTTTTTT.

The rearrangement links TRBV10-3 to TRBJ1-2; 7 nucleotides match TRBD1. This CDR3 is 12 amino acids long. Germline trimming cut 5 bases from V and 6 bases from J; bases unmatched to any gene: 3. Germline lookup yields CDR1 ENHRY and CDR2 SYGVKD. In nucleotides, the CDR3 is TGTGCCATCAGTCGGGACAGTGATGGCTACACCTTC. Protein: CAISRDSDGYTF.

The chain is built from TRBV18 and TRBJ1-4; possible D gene TRBD1, 6 bases. CDR3 length: 13 residues. Germline CDR1 reads KGHSH; CDR2 reads LQKENI. V lost 3 bases and J 8 bases, leaving 10 bases between the germline ends. The CDR3: CASSPGGKEKLFF. In DNA form, the CDR3 reads TGTGCCAGCTCACCGGGGGGCAAGGAAAAACTGTTTTTT.

This chain joins TRBV9 and TRBJ2-1; D is unresolved. The CDR3 is 14 amino acids. Germline assignment: CDR1 SGDLS and CDR2 YYNGEE. V lost 0 bases and J 0 bases, leaving 4 bases between the germline ends. DNA of the CDR3: TGTGCCAGCAGCGTAGGGGGCTCCTACAATGAGCAGTTCTTC. Translating it yields CASSVGGSYNEQFF.